The present entry profiles one T cell receptor (beta chain) with its context. The antigen it binds to is not known. No base-level quality is on record; no much larger clone is a single base apart. This specimen comes from a study of T cell responses to AZD1222 COVID-19 vaccine (dated by TCRdb to the early 2020s). Looking at the study overall: AZD1222 recipients with second doses at about 4 weeks or about 12 weeks were pooled, because spike-specific TCR depth and breadth did not differ between schedules. Trial participants were enrolled by age into 18-55, 56-69 and 70-plus year subgroups, with about 150, 27 and 61 TCR-sequenced participants respectively. A total of 230 to 250 trial participants underwent TCR sequencing, of whom roughly 210 received two doses of AZD1222 and about 25 received two doses of the MenACWY control vaccine.

The sample's time point label is to be understood as: baseline before first vaccination. Vaccinee samples came from UK trials COV001 and COV002, including a single-blind randomized controlled phase 2/3 trial of AZD1222 (ChAdOx1 nCoV-19) in healthy adults. For TCRbeta chain sequencing, PBMC samples were collected from trial participants at day 0 and at day 28 after the second dose. From cysteine to phenylalanine, the CDR3 is 13 amino acids long. The read is trimmed to its CDR3 DNA, 39 bases read in frame from base 1. Relative to germline, V is 4 bases shorter and J is 4 bases shorter, with 10 bases between their ends. The germline V gene (reference sequence) specifies WNHNN as CDR1 and SYGVQD as CDR2. What the research found in general, with its limitations: Reportedly, close to half of the unique spike-specific TCRs recognized epitopes lying outside the regions that are mutated in the B.1.351 and B.1.1.7 variants. In the small 56-69-year group, the increase in depth fell short of significance, most likely because of low power. CD4 TCRs associated with the vaccine covered the entire spike protein, and the dominant responses were in regions 160-218 and 743-854. Most participants were white British and females outnumbered males, and the authors suggested that clonal diversity may have been underestimated. Conclusions about previously exposed vaccinees are limited, since just six AZD1222 recipients were seropositive for SARS-CoV-2 at baseline. Because no samples from the day 14 peak response were available, repertoires could be characterized only after the peak T cell response. After two AZD1222 doses, spike-specific TCR breadth and depth were significantly higher than at day 0 and than in MenACWY recipients.

The CDR3 regions of human TCRbeta chains were subjected to immunosequencing. The source study handled its data this way. TCRs in the repertoires were matched against a reference library of SARS-CoV-2-specific TCRs that had been generated with the MIRA antigen-specificity platform. Breadth was defined as the fraction of unique TCRs that were SARS-CoV-2-associated. Depth was defined as the fraction of total T cells that were SARS-CoV-2-associated. Using the MIRA data, every spike-specific TCR was mapped to the spike region that the TCR reacted to and assigned to either a CD4 or a CD8 class. Log10-transformed breadth and depth values were compared by one-way ANOVA with Sidak's multiple comparisons tests. The table was pulled from immuneACCESS by TCRdb, which kept in-frame rearrangements only. Such tables lose some clones; where checked, under half of the loss comes from unresolved V genes, and the rest has no known cause. That table gives V, J and clone size, and the DNA gave D and trimming. The sample table shows 150,000 or so clones, and 90% to 95% are seen once. More than 1.3% of the sample belongs to the ten largest clones.

The sequence was collected from an adult in good health. Sequences were derived from peripheral blood, sampled on day 0 of AZD1222 vaccination. Recombination connected TRBV10-1 to TRBJ1-1; TRBD1 is perhaps the D gene, given 5 matching bases. The CDR3 has the sequence CASSVGQSTEAFF. The sequenced DNA is TGCGCCAGCAGTGTCGGACAAAGCACTGAAGCTTTCTTT.